The clone carrying this T cell receptor (beta chain) is a singleton in its sample. Its matching antigen is unknown. The data were produced by immunoSEQ multiplex PCR, yet TCRdb's version contains in-frame clones alone and is incomplete. This table holds fewer than 1.8 million clones, less than 99% found once. CDR3 length: 14 residues. CDR1 and CDR2 from the germline V gene are SGHRS and YFSETQ. V was clipped by 0 bases and J by 7 bases, with 10 bases between them. The data are from a study of shared clonotypes between healthy human individuals. Whole-study results and caveats: Shared clonotypes: about 5% naive CD4, roughly 3.5% naive CD8, around 2.4% memory CD4, about 0.4% memory CD8. Non-shared clonotypes displayed generation probabilities falling below those of clonotypes present in all four donors.

The chain couples TRBV5-1 to TRBJ1-4; D is possibly TRBD1 (6 bases). This sequence originates from a man aged 30 to 45 in good health. The sequenced material came from naive CD4+ T cells sorted from blood. Specified subset: CD45RA+ positively selected. DNA for the CDR3: TGCGCCAGCAGCTTGGTGGGCAGGGGTGAAAAACTGTTTTTT. It specifies CASSLVGRGEKLFF.